This TCR beta chain was observed in a study of T-cell reconstitution after alpha-beta-depleted transplantation in children. A word on this clonotype: Being one base from a much bigger clone, this may be a read error.

Researchers prepared the TCRbeta library using unique molecular identifiers, the study reports. In TCRdb, the PCR reads were re-called with MiXCR into one record per CDR3 protein. The data hold about 300,000 distinct CDR3 sequences, with around a tenth observed a single time. This sample comprised PBMCs, obtained before TCRalphabeta/CD19-depleted stem cell transplant. The receptor comes from a boy younger than two with acute myeloid leukemia, due to receive a stem cell transplant.

DNA for the CDR3: TGTGCCAGCAGCTCGGAACCCACCAACAATGAGCAGTTCTTC. Translation gives CASSSEPTNNEQFF. The genes are TRBV5-6 and TRBJ2-1, with D unresolved. Looked up from germline, CDR1 is SGHDT and CDR2 is YYEEEE. The length of the CDR3 is 14 residues. Trimming shortened V by 3 bases and J by 5 bases, and 12 bases separated the two germline ends.